This paragraph covers one TCR beta chain sequence. TCRdb's table, derived via immunoSEQ multiplex PCR, lists solely in-frame clones and lacks some. The table includes under 350,000 clones, about 86% detected once. This record belongs to a study of blood T cell repertoires in COVID-19. The sample comprised PBMCs or T cells enriched from blood (not recorded which). This TCR was sampled from a woman in her thirties or forties with acute COVID-19.

CDR3 in DNA: TGTGCCAGCAGTCCGGGCAGGGGGACTGAAGCTTTCTTT. Protein sequence: CASSPGRGTEAFF. The genes are TRBV12-3 or TRBV12-4 and TRBJ1-1; 7 bases are a match to TRBD1. Trimming cost V 5 bases and J 5 bases; bases outside gene matches: 5. The CDR3 consists of 13 residues.